One sample yielded the 22 T cell receptor beta chains listed below, sequenced in a study of CD8 T cells in Susac syndrome. An amount of RNA that ranged from about 0.45 to 1 ug was reverse transcribed with random hexamers. TCRdb re-analysed the immunoSEQ multiplex PCR reads in MiXCR, keeping a single row per CDR3 protein. The sample yields some 190,000 distinct CDR3 sequences, 85% to 95% seen once. Sequencing input: CD4+ T cells from PBMCs. The receptor source for this set is a human donor in good health.

This rearrangement joins TRBV6-2 or TRBV6-3 to TRBJ2-1, with 11 bases fitting TRBD2. V was clipped by 6 bases and J by 3 bases; unmatched bases: 4. Germline V gene sequence: CDR1 MNHEY, CDR2 SVGEGT. The CDR3 runs 15 residues. The CDR3 loop reads CASRDLAGGYNEQFF. CDR3 nucleotides: TGTGCCAGCAGAGACCTAGCGGGGGGCTACAATGAGCAGTTCTTC.

The rearrangement links TRBV5-1 to TRBJ2-5; 14 nucleotides agree with TRBD2. This CDR3 comprises 19 residues. Per the germline V gene, CDR1 is SGHRS and CDR2 is YFSETQ. After removal of 1 base from V and 2 bases from J, the junction contained 10 bases not matched to a gene. This chain's CDR3 is CASSLPRTSGGPRQETQYF. DNA of the CDR3: TGCGCCAGCAGCTTGCCCCGGACTAGCGGGGGGCCAAGACAAGAGACCCAGTACTTC. Variable domain in full (rest from reference TRBV5-1 and TRBJ2-5): KAGVTQTPRYLIKTRGQQVTLSCSPISGHRSVSWYQQTPGQGLQFLFEYFSETQRNKGNFPGRFSGRQFSNSRSEMNVSTLELGDSALYLCASSLPRTSGGPRQETQYFGPGTRLLVL.

The chain is built from TRBV7-2 and TRBJ1-2; D is undetermined. This CDR3 contains 13 residues. Trimming stripped 0 bases from V and 4 bases from J, with 6 bases between. Germline CDR1 is SGHTA and CDR2 is FQGNSA. CDR3 in amino acids: CASSLAASYGYTF. The DNA of the CDR3 is TGTGCCAGCAGCTTAGCAGCCTCCTATGGCTACACCTTC.

The V gene is TRBV12-3 or TRBV12-4, the J gene TRBJ1-2, with a tentative D call TRBD1 (6 bases). The CDR3 is 13 residues long. V lost 6 bases to trimming and J lost 4 bases, with 12 bases between them. The CDR3 protein is CASRETGLYGYTF. For the CDR3, the DNA is TGTGCCAGCAGGGAGACAGGACTCTATGGCTACACCTTC.

The chain combines TRBV6-2 or TRBV6-3 with TRBJ2-1; TRBD2 matches at 9 bases. Germline-derived CDR1 and CDR2 are MNHEY and SVGEGT. The CDR3 is 15 residues long. V lost 7 bases to trimming and J lost 2 bases; unmatched junction nucleotides: 6. The CDR3 DNA follows: TGTGCCAGCACCCTTAGCGGGGGCCCCTACAATGAGCAGTTCTTC. This sequence encodes CASTLSGGPYNEQFF.

The rearrangement links TRBV7-2 to TRBJ1-2; D call uncertain. This CDR3 region has 13 residues. From germline, CDR1 is SGHTA and CDR2 FQGNSA. V shed 1 base and J shed 8 bases, with 11 bases lying between them. The CDR3 DNA is TGTGCCAGCAGCTTAGTCCGGGGAGGCGGCTACACCTTC. This translates into CASSLVRGGGYTF.

This chain uses TRBV10-3 with TRBJ2-7; D gene unclear. The V end was cut by 3 bases, the J end by 7 bases, with 13 bases between. The CDR3 consists of 13 residues. Germline-derived CDR1 and CDR2 are ENHRY and SYGVKD. The CDR3 DNA follows: TGTGCCATCAGTGATCGGCAGCCCCTAGAGCAGTACTTC. Amino acids: CAISDRQPLEQYF.

J is TRBJ1-5 and V is TRBV6-2 or TRBV6-3; no firm D call. CDR3 size: 14 residues. Trimming shortened V by 6 bases and J by 2 bases, and 11 bases separated the two germline ends. Germline assignment: CDR1 MNHEY and CDR2 SVGEGT. This chain's CDR3 is CASSPGWGNQPQHF. CDR3 DNA sequence: TGTGCCAGCAGCCCTGGGTGGGGCAATCAGCCCCAGCATTTT.

This chain joins TRBV7-9 and TRBJ1-1; 7 bases are shared with TRBD1. The length of the CDR3 is 15 residues. V lost 4 bases to trimming and J lost 4 bases; unmatched junction nucleotides: 9. Germline CDR1 and CDR2: SEHNR and FQNEAQ (reference sequence). The CDR3 region is CASSWGGGGLTEAFF. Here the CDR3 DNA reads TGTGCCAGCAGCTGGGGAGGAGGGGGCCTCACTGAAGCTTTCTTT.

The chain joins TRBV6-1 to TRBJ1-2, with unresolved D. Germline values: CDR1 MNHNS, CDR2 SASEGT. CDR3 length: 14 residues. V lost 8 bases, J lost 0 bases, and 13 bases lay in between. This CDR3 reads CASALPPSNYGYTF. As DNA, the CDR3 is TGTGCCAGCGCACTCCCGCCTTCTAACTATGGCTACACCTTC.

This chain uses TRBV19 with TRBJ2-3; D is unresolved. The CDR3 totals 11 residues. Germline lookup yields CDR1 LNHDA and CDR2 SQIVND (reference sequence). V dropped 8 bases and J dropped 3 bases, with 6 bases sitting between them. The CDR3 nucleotides read TGTGCCAGTGGAGCGACAGATACGCAGTATTTT. This sequence encodes CASGATDTQYF. The whole variable domain, filled in from reference TRBV19 and TRBJ2-3, reads DGGITQSPKYLFRKEGQNVTLSCEQNLNHDAMYWYRQDPGQGLRLIYYSQIVNDFQKGDIAEGYSVSREKKESFPLTVTSAQKNPTAFYLCASGATDTQYFGPGTRLTVL.

This clonotype was detected a few times. The gene calls are TRBV7-9 and TRBJ2-7; tentative D call: TRBD1 (6 bases). CDR3 size: 12 residues. Germline values: CDR1 SEHNR, CDR2 FQNEAQ (reference sequence). Trimming cost V 3 bases and J 8 bases, with 11 bases left between them. CDR3 DNA sequence: TGTGCCAGCAGCTTCAAAACAGGGAAGCAGTACGTC. Amino acids: CASSFKTGKQYV.

This clonotype was counted once. At one end the junction does not follow the germline gene, possibly because of a read error. The rearrangement joins TRBV5-1 to TRBJ2-1; 8 bases agree with TRBD2. CDR1 and CDR2 (germline): SGHRS, YFSETQ. The CDR3 runs 14 residues. CDR3 coding DNA: TGCGCCAGCAGCGGTGCGGGGGGCATCGGGGAGCAGCTCTTC. Its protein product is CASSGAGGIGEQLF. The whole variable domain, filled in from reference TRBV5-1 and TRBJ2-1, reads KAGVTQTPRYLIKTRGQQVTLSCSPISGHRSVSWYQQTPGQGLQFLFEYFSETQRNKGNFPGRFSGRQFSNSRSEMNVSTLELGDSALYLCASSGAGGIGEQLFGPGTRLTVL.

The chain carries TRBV9 and TRBJ2-3; D unresolved. The CDR3 has 16 residues. CDR1 and CDR2 (germline): SGDLS, YYNGEE. Trimming removed 4 bases from V and 0 bases from J, with 15 bases in between. CDR3 loop: CASSLGTSTSTDTQYF. DNA for the CDR3: TGTGCCAGCAGCTTGGGAACCTCTACTAGCACAGATACGCAGTATTTT.

This clonotype was seen a single time. The genes are TRBV28 and TRBJ1-5; 9 nucleotides align to TRBD1. This CDR3 is 15 amino acids long. Trimming cost V 8 bases and J 11 bases; bases outside gene matches: 16. Looked up from germline, CDR1 is MDHEN and CDR2 is SYDVKM. CDR3 region: CASSLAGTGSVTQHF. The CDR3 nucleotides read TGTGCCAGCTCCCTGGCGGGGACAGGGTCTGTTACCCAGCATTTT.

The gene calls are TRBV6-5 and TRBJ2-3; D is perhaps TRBD1 (6 bases). With 4 bases removed from V and 4 bases from J, the gap between germline ends came to 15 bases. CDR1 is MNHEY, CDR2 SVGAGI, per germline. The CDR3 contains 15 residues. CDR3 coding DNA: TGTGCCAGCAGTTCAGGACAGTCGAAAGCAGATACGCAGTATTTT. Amino acids: CASSSGQSKADTQYF.

The J gene is TRBJ1-6, the V gene TRBV7-9, with D perhaps TRBD1 (6 bases). CDR3 size: 12 residues. Deletions cut 3 bases from V and 12 bases from J, with 9 bases between. The V gene's germline CDR1 is SEHNR and CDR2 FQNEAQ (reference sequence). For the CDR3, the DNA is TGTGCCAGCAGCTTCGGGGGGCTACCCCTCCACTTT. It translates to CASSFGGLPLHF.

This clonotype was recorded only once. The chain couples TRBV5-1 to TRBJ2-7, with TRBD1 identical over 9 bases. Unmatched junction bases numbered 5, after V lost 5 bases and J lost 2 bases. The CDR3 totals 14 residues. The germline gives CDR1 SGHRS, CDR2 YFSETQ. The CDR3 DNA reads as TGCGCCAGCAGTTCGACAGGGGGGGCCTACGAGCAGTACGTC. Protein product: CASSSTGGAYEQYV.

This chain links TRBV5-1 with TRBJ2-1; TRBD1 matches at 10 bases. The CDR3 contains 15 residues. Germline V CDR1 and CDR2: SGHRS, YFSETQ. The trim removed 2 bases at V and 5 bases at J, leaving 4 bases unmatched. The CDR3 nucleotides are TGCGCCAGCAGCTTTAGACAGGGGGCTAACAATGAGCAGTTCTTC. Residues: CASSFRQGANNEQFF.

The chain carries TRBV20-1 and TRBJ2-5; TRBD2 matches 8 bases. CDR1 and CDR2 (germline): DFQATT, SNEGSKA (reference sequence). The CDR3 is made up of 14 amino acids. The trim removed 2 bases at V and 1 base at J, leaving 3 bases unmatched. The CDR3 loop reads CSARQAGVQETQYF. The CDR3 DNA reads as TGCAGTGCTAGACAAGCGGGGGTCCAAGAGACCCAGTACTTC.

The chain uses TRBV20-1 and TRBJ1-1; tentatively, D is TRBD1 (6 bases). This CDR3 has 14 amino acids. In germline, CDR1 is DFQATT, CDR2 SNEGSKA (reference sequence). CDR3 coding DNA: TGCAGACCCTGGGGGGGGCGAGGGAACACTGAAGCTTTCTTT. It specifies CRPWGGRGNTEAFF.

The CDR3 reads CASSEAVVGGAFF. CDR3 nucleotide sequence: TGTGCCAGCAGCGAGGCCGTTGTTGGGGGAGCTTTCTTT. The rearrangement joins TRBV7-9 to TRBJ1-1, with a weak D call TRBD1 (5 bases). The CDR3 is 13 residues long. Between the trimmed V and J ends, which lost 5 bases and 10 bases, there was a span of 17 bases. Germline lookup yields CDR1 SEHNR and CDR2 FQNEAQ (reference sequence).